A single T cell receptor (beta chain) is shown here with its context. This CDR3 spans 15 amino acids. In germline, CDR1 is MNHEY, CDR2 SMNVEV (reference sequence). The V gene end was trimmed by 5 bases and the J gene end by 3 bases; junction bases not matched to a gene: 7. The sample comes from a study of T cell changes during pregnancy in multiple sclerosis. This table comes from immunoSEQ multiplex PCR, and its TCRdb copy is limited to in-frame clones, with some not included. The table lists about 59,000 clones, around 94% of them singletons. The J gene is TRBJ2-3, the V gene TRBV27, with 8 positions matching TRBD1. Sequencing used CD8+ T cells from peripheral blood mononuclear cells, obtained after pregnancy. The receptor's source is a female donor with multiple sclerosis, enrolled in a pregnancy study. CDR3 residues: CASSPGQGLTDTQYF. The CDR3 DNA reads TGTGCCAGCAGTCCAGGACAGGGTTTGACAGATACGCAGTATTTT.